These 17 T cell receptor beta chains originate from one sample sequenced in a study of blood T cell repertoires in COVID-19. Clones were sequenced by immunoSEQ multiplex PCR, and TCRdb holds only the in-frame ones, with some missing. The data show around 150,000 clones, 87% seen once. The sample consisted of peripheral blood. These receptors all stem from a man aged 50 to 59 with active COVID-19.

The chain joins TRBV6-5 to TRBJ1-4; 7 bases line up with TRBD1. CDR1 is MNHEY, CDR2 SVGAGI, per germline. With V trimmed by 5 bases and J by 3 bases, 3 bases remained unmatched. CDR3 size: 14 residues. CDR3 coding DNA: TGTGCCAGCAGTAGGGGGCGGCCTAATGAAAAACTGTTTTTT. Translated, it gives CASSRGRPNEKLFF.

The chain links TRBV5-6 to TRBJ2-5; TRBD1 matches 7 bases. The CDR3 loop spans 12 amino acids. V dropped 5 bases and J dropped 4; count of bases not matched to a gene: 2. Germline CDR1 reads SGHDT; CDR2 reads YYEEEE. The CDR3 DNA reads as TGTGCCAGCAGACGACAGGGAGAGACCCAGTACTTC. It translates to CASRRQGETQYF. The full variable domain, completed using reference TRBV5-6 and TRBJ2-5, is DAGVTQSPTHLIKTRGQQVTLRCSPKSGHDTVSWYQQALGQGPQFIFQYYEEEERQRGNFPDRFSGHQFPNYSSELNVNALLLGDSALYLCASRRQGETQYFGPGTRLLVL.

The chain is built from TRBV7-3 and TRBJ1-6, with 7 bases that match TRBD1. Germline V gives CDR1 SGHTA, CDR2 FQGTGA. CDR3 length: 15 amino acids. The V and J ends lost 1 base and 6 bases, in that order; junction bases with no gene match: 3. CDR3 DNA: TGTGCCAGCAGCTTAAGGGGGACAGTTAATTCACCCCTCCACTTT. Its translation is CASSLRGTVNSPLHF.

This sequence joins TRBV6-4 and TRBJ1-2; 7 bases match TRBD1. CDR1 is MRHNA and CDR2 is SNTAGT in the germline V gene. This CDR3 contains 17 residues. V gave up 2 bases and J gave up 1 base; unmatched junction bases: 10. CDR3 nucleotide sequence: TGTGCCAGCAGTGACCCCTTGGACAGGAGAGATAACTATGGCTACACCTTC. Translated: CASSDPLDRRDNYGYTF.

The chain couples TRBV5-8 to TRBJ2-1, with TRBD2 matching 8 bases. Trimming took 6 bases from V and 1 from J; bases not matched to a gene: 9. This CDR3 region has 16 residues. Germline values: CDR1 SGHTS, CDR2 YDEGEE. This CDR3 is CASTPLLAGSYNEQFF. DNA for the CDR3: TGTGCCAGCACCCCCCTTTTAGCGGGGTCCTACAATGAGCAGTTCTTC.

This chain connects TRBV11-2 to TRBJ1-1; D is possibly TRBD1 (6 bases). CDR1 is SGHAT and CDR2 is FQNNGV in the germline V gene. The CDR3 runs to 14 residues. V was cut by 5 bases and J by 2 bases, with 12 bases left in between. CDR3 sequence: CASSPQGINTEAFF. CDR3 bases: TGTGCCAGCAGCCCACAGGGTATAAACACTGAAGCTTTCTTT. The full variable domain, in which reference TRBV11-2 and TRBJ1-1 provide the parts outside the CDR3, is EAGVAQSPRYKIIEKRQSVAFWCNPISGHATLYWYQQILGQGPKLLIQFQNNGVVDDSQLPKDRFSAERLKGVDSTLKIQPAKLEDSAVYLCASSPQGINTEAFFGQGTRLTVV.

This clone was seen only once. The chain joins TRBV7-2 to TRBJ2-7; weak D call: TRBD1 (6 bases). V lost 2 bases and J lost 2, with 13 bases in between. The CDR3 loop spans 15 amino acids. Germline CDR1 is SGHTA and CDR2 is FQGNSA. The DNA of the CDR3 is TGTGCCAGCAGCTTATCACAGGGTTTCCCCTACGAGCAGTACTTC. As protein: CASSLSQGFPYEQYF.

CDR3 DNA sequence: TGTGCCAGCAGCTTAGTGGGGACAGACTCTGGAAACACCATATATTTT. The encoded protein is CASSLVGTDSGNTIYF. This chain uses TRBV7-2 with TRBJ1-3, with TRBD1 matching over 7 bases. V shed 1 base, J shed 0 bases, and the junction held 3 bases outside the gene matches. CDR3 length: 16 residues. In germline, CDR1 is SGHTA, CDR2 FQGNSA.

J is TRBJ2-1 and V is TRBV7-2; D is perhaps TRBD2 (7 bases). The CDR3 is made up of 16 amino acids. Deletions cut 1 base from V and 7 bases from J, with 17 bases between. Germline V gene data show CDR1 as SGHTA and CDR2 as FQGNSA. CDR3 in amino acids: CASSLELGGPLNEQFF. CDR3 sequence (DNA): TGTGCCAGCAGCTTAGAGTTGGGGGGGCCTTTGAATGAGCAGTTCTTC. Full variable domain (missing parts from reference TRBV7-2 and TRBJ2-1): GAGVSQSPSNKVTEKGKDVELRCDPISGHTALYWYRQSLGQGLEFLIYFQGNSAPDKSGLPSDRFSAERTGGSVSTLTIQRTQQEDSAVYLCASSLELGGPLNEQFFGPGTRLTVL.

The genes are TRBV19 and TRBJ1-2; 8 bases are shared with TRBD1. The CDR3 runs to 14 residues. Looked up from germline, CDR1 is LNHDA and CDR2 is SQIVND (reference sequence). J lost 4 bases, V lost 6 bases, and 7 bases had no gene match. CDR3 in amino acids: CASSPGGRIYGYTF. The CDR3 region has the DNA TGTGCCAGTAGCCCAGGGGGCCGAATCTATGGCTACACCTTC.

The rearrangement links TRBV5-1 to TRBJ2-5; D possibly corresponds to TRBD1 (5 bases). Deletions cut 1 base from V and 2 bases from J, with 6 bases between. Germline V CDR1 and CDR2: SGHRS, YFSETQ. This CDR3 has 13 amino acids. Written as DNA, the CDR3 is TGCGCCAGCAGCTTGCCAGGGCAAGAGACCCAGTACTTC. This sequence encodes CASSLPGQETQYF. The variable domain in full, with the rest retrieved from reference TRBV5-1 and TRBJ2-5, is KAGVTQTPRYLIKTRGQQVTLSCSPISGHRSVSWYQQTPGQGLQFLFEYFSETQRNKGNFPGRFSGRQFSNSRSEMNVSTLELGDSALYLCASSLPGQETQYFGPGTRLLVL.

This clone has just one count. The chain has TRBV2 and TRBJ2-2, with D perhaps TRBD2 (7 bases). Germline CDR1 and CDR2: SNHLY and FYNNEI. The germline V and J ends were trimmed by 4 bases and 11 bases, with 17 bases remaining between them. The CDR3 runs 14 residues. The CDR3 loop is CASSVTLGGRELFF. Written as DNA, the CDR3 is TGTGCCAGCAGTGTCACCCTGGGGGGGCGTGAGCTGTTTTTT.

The rearrangement joins TRBV30 to TRBJ1-2; 8 nucleotides agree with TRBD1. This CDR3 has 14 amino acids. With V trimmed by 5 bases and J by 3 bases, 8 bases remained unmatched. The V gene's germline CDR1 is GTSNPN and CDR2 SVGIG (reference sequence). The chain's CDR3 is CAWYPGGGDYGYTF. CDR3 DNA sequence: TGTGCCTGGTACCCAGGGGGCGGTGACTATGGCTACACCTTC.

The chain joins TRBV25-1 to TRBJ2-1; TRBD2 matches at 8 bases. Germline CDR1 and CDR2: MGHDK and SYGVNS. V was pared by 3 bases and J by 7 bases, with 8 bases of the junction left unmatched. This CDR3 region has 15 residues. CDR3 in amino acids: CASSDALAGRNEQFF. CDR3 nucleotide sequence: TGTGCCAGCAGTGACGCCTTAGCGGGGCGGAATGAGCAGTTCTTC.

The rearrangement uses TRBV12-5 and TRBJ2-3, with D possibly being TRBD2 (7 bases). Trimming took 3 bases from V and 3 from J, leaving 13 bases between them. The CDR3 loop spans 15 amino acids. CDR1 and CDR2 (germline): LGHNT, FRNRAP. CDR3 amino acids: CASGFRGGVTDTQYF. CDR3 nucleotide sequence: TGTGCTAGTGGTTTCAGAGGGGGGGTTACAGATACGCAGTATTTT.

The chain uses TRBV27 and TRBJ1-5; 7 nucleotides agree with TRBD1. The CDR3 runs to 14 residues. V lost 8 bases to trimming and J lost 3 bases; unmatched junction nucleotides: 7. Germline values: CDR1 MNHEY, CDR2 SMNVEV (reference sequence). The CDR3 DNA sequence: TGTGCCAGCTCCCCGACAGGGACCAATCAGCCCCAGCATTTT. Its protein is CASSPTGTNQPQHF.

This chain links TRBV11-2 with TRBJ1-3; tentatively, D is TRBD1 (6 bases). CDR1 is SGHAT and CDR2 is FQNNGV in the germline V gene. This CDR3 region has 14 residues. V dropped 5 bases and J dropped 6 bases, with 14 bases sitting between them. The CDR3 protein is CASSPPGVENTIYF. CDR3 in DNA: TGTGCCAGCAGCCCACCAGGGGTTGAAAACACCATATATTTT.